This T cell receptor beta chain was identified during a study of cytomegalovirus exposure and HLA in healthy donors. PCR amplification relied on 60 Vbeta primers (plus 13 Jbeta primers). Libraries were prepared by immunoSEQ multiplex PCR; TCRdb keeps only in-frame clonotypes and omits some of them. This table holds about 190,000 clones, 60% to 80% found once. Between the trimmed V and J ends, which lost 0 bases and 3 bases, there was a span of 8 bases. The germline CDR1 and CDR2 sequences are MNHNS and SASEGT. The CDR3 spans 14 residues. This receptor was obtained from a woman in her thirties in good health and CMV-seropositive. This chain links TRBV6-1 with TRBJ1-1, with D unclear. The sequenced sample was PBMCs. This CDR3 reads CASSEAPPDTEAFF. The DNA for the CDR3 is TGTGCCAGCAGTGAAGCCCCCCCGGACACTGAAGCTTTCTTT.